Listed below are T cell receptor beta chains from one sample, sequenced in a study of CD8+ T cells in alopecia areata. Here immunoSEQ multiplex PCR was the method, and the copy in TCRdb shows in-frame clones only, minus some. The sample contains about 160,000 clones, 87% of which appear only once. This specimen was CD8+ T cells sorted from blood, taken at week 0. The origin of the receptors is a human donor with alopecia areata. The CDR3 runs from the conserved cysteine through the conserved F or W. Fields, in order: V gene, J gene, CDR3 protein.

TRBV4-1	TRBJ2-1	CASSQESSSGVYEQFF
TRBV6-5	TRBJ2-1	CASSTRNEQFF
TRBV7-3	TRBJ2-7	CASSLGQRESPLSYEQYF
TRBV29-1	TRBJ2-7	CSVRQQNYEQYF
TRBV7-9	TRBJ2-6	CASSESSGANVLTF
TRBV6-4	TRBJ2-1	CASSDSPYNEQFF
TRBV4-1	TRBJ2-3	CASSQGAGARTDTQYF
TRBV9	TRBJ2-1	CASSVTRREWQDEQFF
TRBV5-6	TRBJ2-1	CASSLAVSSYNEQFF
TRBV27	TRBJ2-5	CASSLSGRGYQETQYF
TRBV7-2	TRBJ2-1	CASSRDRGLLGEQFF
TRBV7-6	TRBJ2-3	CASSPRRDPTDTQYF
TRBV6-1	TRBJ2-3	CASNPDRAHTDTQYF
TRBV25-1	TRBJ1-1	CASSEGAQNTEAFF
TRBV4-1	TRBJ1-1	CASGGRGTEAFF
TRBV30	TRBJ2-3	CAWSPTSGRDPSTDTQYF
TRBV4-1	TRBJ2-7	CASSQDEGSPGYEQYF
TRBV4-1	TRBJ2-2	CASSQSTGELFF
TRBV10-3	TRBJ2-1	CAISGHSTSDHSYNEQFF
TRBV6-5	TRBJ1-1	CASSYSTDTEAFF
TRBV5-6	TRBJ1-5	CASSWGGGHQPQHF
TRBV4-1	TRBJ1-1	CASSHLLQGFTEAFF
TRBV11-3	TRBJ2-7	CASSPGTAYEQYF
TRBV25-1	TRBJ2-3	CASSLGRAQYF
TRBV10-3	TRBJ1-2	CAISDQDMAGGYTF
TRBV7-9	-	CASSSATGLSSYEQYF
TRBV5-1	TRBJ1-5	CASSPGDRSNQPQHF
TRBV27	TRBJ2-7	CASSLAAASYEQYF
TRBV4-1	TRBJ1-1	CASSQGVSVNTEAFF
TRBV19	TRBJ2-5	CASSIIPAGLGSETQYF
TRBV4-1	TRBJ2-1	CASRAAGSSYNEQFF
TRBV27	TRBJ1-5	CASRQIQGWGYSNQPQHF
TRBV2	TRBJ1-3	CASSELQGFGNTIYF
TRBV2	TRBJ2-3	CATWEGSTDTQYF
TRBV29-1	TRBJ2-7	CSVGTGSSYEQYF
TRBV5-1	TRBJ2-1	CASSRTRGGAGNEQFF
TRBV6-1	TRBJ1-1	CASSFGTEAFF
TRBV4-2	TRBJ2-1	CASSQIAGEQFF
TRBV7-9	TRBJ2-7	CASSISGPDEQYF
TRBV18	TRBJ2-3	CASSPLTDLTDTQYF
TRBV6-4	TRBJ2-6	CASSRDNSGANVLTF
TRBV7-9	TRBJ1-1	CASSPLPGEDTEAFF
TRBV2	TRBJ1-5	CASSNYNTGTNQPQHF
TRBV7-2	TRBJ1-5	CASSLGDSYSNQPQHF
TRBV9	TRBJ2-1	CASSATSGLTYNEQFF
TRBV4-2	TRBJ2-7	CASSQKLMGLAPEVYEQYF
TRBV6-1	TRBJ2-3	CASSEKGTSVPDTQYF
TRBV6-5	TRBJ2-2	CASSYSGFRHTGELFF
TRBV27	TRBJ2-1	CASSLRTNYNEQFF
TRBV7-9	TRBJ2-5	CASSATGQETQYF
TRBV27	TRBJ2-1	CASSLLTSGSIYNEQFF
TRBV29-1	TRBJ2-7	CSVELSPGQGPRSSYEQYF
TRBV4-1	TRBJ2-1	CASNSGRASYNEQFF
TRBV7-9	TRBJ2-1	CASSPTALAGDEQFF
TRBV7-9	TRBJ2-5	CASSLSSSGQETQYF
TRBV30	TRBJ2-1	CAWSGTANEQFF